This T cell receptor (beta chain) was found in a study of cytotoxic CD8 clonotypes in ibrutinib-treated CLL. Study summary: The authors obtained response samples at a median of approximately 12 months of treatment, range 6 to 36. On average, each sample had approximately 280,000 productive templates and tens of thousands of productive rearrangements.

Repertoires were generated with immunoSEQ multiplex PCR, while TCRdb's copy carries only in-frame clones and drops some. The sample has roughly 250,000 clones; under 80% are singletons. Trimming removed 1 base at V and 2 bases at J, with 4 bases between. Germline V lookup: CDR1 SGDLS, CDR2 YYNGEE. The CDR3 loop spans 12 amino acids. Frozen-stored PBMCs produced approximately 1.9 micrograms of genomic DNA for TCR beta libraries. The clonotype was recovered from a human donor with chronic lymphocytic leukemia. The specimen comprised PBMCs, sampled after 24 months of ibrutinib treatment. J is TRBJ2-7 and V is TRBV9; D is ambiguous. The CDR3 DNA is TGTGCCAGCAGCGTAAACCCCTACGAGCAGTACTTC. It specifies CASSVNPYEQYF.